Below are 30 T cell receptor beta chains sequenced from a single sample in a study of blood T cell repertoires in COVID-19. Repertoires were generated with immunoSEQ multiplex PCR, while TCRdb's copy carries only in-frame clones and drops some. The sample lists 230,000 or so clones, 80% to 90% occurring once. Specimen: peripheral blood. The receptors come from a woman between 40 and 55 years old who had recovered from COVID-19.

The V and J genes are TRBV27 and TRBJ2-7, with 7 nucleotides matching TRBD1. Germline V gene lookup returns CDR1 MNHEY and CDR2 SMNVEV (reference sequence). The length of the CDR3 is 13 residues. With V trimmed by 6 bases and J by 3 bases, 5 bases remained unmatched. Here the CDR3 DNA reads TGTGCCAGCAGAAAGGGGGCGGGCTACGAGCAGTACGTC. Translation: CASRKGAGYEQYV.

V and J are TRBV28 and TRBJ2-7; 15 bases match TRBD2. The V gene end was trimmed by 7 bases and the J gene end by 9 bases; junction bases not matched to a gene: 16. The germline V gene has CDR1 MDHEN and CDR2 SYDVKM. The CDR3 covers 17 residues. The DNA for the CDR3 is TGTGCCAGCACCTCGATCCGACGGACTAGCGGGAGGGGCAGGCAGTACGTC. It encodes CASTSIRRTSGRGRQYV.

This clone was counted only a few times. The rearrangement links TRBV11-3 to TRBJ2-1; 8 bases agree with TRBD2. Looked up from germline, CDR1 is SGHNT and CDR2 is YENEEA. The CDR3 runs to 17 residues. The trim removed 6 bases at V and 0 bases at J, leaving 10 bases unmatched. The CDR3 protein is CASSPFGAGGSYNEQFF. DNA of the CDR3: TGTGCCAGCAGTCCTTTTGGCGCGGGGGGCTCCTACAATGAGCAGTTCTTC.

This clone has a single count. The CDR3 loop reads CASNRAGGTSTGELFF. In DNA form, the CDR3 reads TGTGCCAGCAATCGAGCGGGGGGAACTTCCACCGGGGAGCTGTTTTTT. This rearrangement joins TRBV11-2 to TRBJ2-2; 9 bases agree with TRBD2. There are 16 residues in the CDR3. Germline assignment: CDR1 SGHAT and CDR2 FQNNGV. V was pared by 7 bases and J by 4 bases, with 10 bases of the junction left unmatched.

The V gene is TRBV2, the J gene TRBJ2-7; tentative D call: TRBD2 (6 bases). CDR3 size: 14 residues. The germline CDR1 and CDR2 sequences are SNHLY and FYNNEI. V was clipped by 7 bases and J by 0 bases, with 13 bases between them. The CDR3 coding sequence is TGTGCCAGCACCGGCGGGGTTAGCTCCTACGAGCAGTACTTC. Translated, it gives CASTGGVSSYEQYF.

This chain links TRBV6-5 with TRBJ2-7, with D perhaps matching TRBD2 (5 bases). Trimming pared 7 bases from V and 3 bases from J, leaving 19 bases between. CDR3 size: 15 residues. In germline, CDR1 is MNHEY, CDR2 SVGAGI. As DNA, the CDR3 is TGTGCCAGCACCACACTACCGGAGGTATACTACGAGCAGTACTTC. Protein product: CASTTLPEVYYEQYF.

The CDR3 sequence: CASSLGTSGYEQYV. The CDR3 DNA sequence: TGTGCCAGCAGCTTAGGGACTAGCGGCTACGAGCAGTACGTC. The rearrangement uses TRBV13 and TRBJ2-7; 9 nucleotides line up with TRBD2. The CDR3 loop spans 14 amino acids. V trimming: 0 bases; J trimming: 3 bases; junction bases outside the gene matches: 0. Germline CDR1 and CDR2: PRHDT and FYEKMQ (reference sequence).

The chain couples TRBV6-2 or TRBV6-3 to TRBJ2-2; 11 bases are shared with TRBD1. CDR3 size: 16 residues. Trimming cost V 4 bases and J 9 bases; bases outside gene matches: 10. Germline V gene sequence: CDR1 MNHEY, CDR2 SVGEGT. The CDR3 DNA follows: TGTGCCAGCAGTTCGCGCGGCGGGACAGGGGGTAGGGAGCTGTTTTTT. Its protein is CASSSRGGTGGRELFF.

This CDR3 is CASSLPPANNEQFF. Here the CDR3 DNA reads TGTGCCAGCAGCCTCCCCCCTGCGAACAATGAGCAGTTCTTC. This chain joins TRBV9 and TRBJ2-1, with D hard to call. Trimming removed 4 bases at V and 5 bases at J, with 13 bases between. Germline V gives CDR1 SGDLS, CDR2 YYNGEE. CDR3 length: 14 residues.

The V call is TRBV2, the J call TRBJ2-1; no clear D. Germline V gives CDR1 SNHLY, CDR2 FYNNEI. This CDR3 is 11 amino acids long. Trimming took off 7 bases at V and 6 bases at J, with 7 bases between the two ends. CDR3 amino acids: CASNLVNEQFF. In nucleotides, the CDR3 is TGTGCCAGCAACTTGGTCAATGAGCAGTTCTTC.

The chain recombines TRBV4-1 with TRBJ2-1; TRBD2 aligns across 13 bases. V lost 1 base to trimming and J lost 8 bases; unmatched junction nucleotides: 11. CDR1 is MGHRA and CDR2 is YSYEKL in the germline V gene. The CDR3 length is 18 residues. CDR3 residues: CASSQGKLLAGGSDEQFF. The CDR3 DNA sequence: TGCGCCAGCAGCCAAGGAAAATTACTAGCGGGGGGGTCCGATGAGCAGTTCTTC.

This rearrangement joins TRBV6-6 to TRBJ1-6, with D possibly being TRBD1 (6 bases). CDR3 length: 17 amino acids. Germline CDR1 reads MNHNY; CDR2 reads SVGAGI (reference sequence). With 5 bases removed from V and 0 bases from J, the gap between germline ends came to 14 bases. CDR3 nucleotides: TGTGCCAGCAGTCCCAGGGGCGGGGGCTCCTATAATTCACCCCTCCACTTT. Its protein is CASSPRGGGSYNSPLHF.

The J gene is TRBJ1-5, the V gene TRBV4-1; D uncertain. V dropped 1 base and J dropped 0 bases, with 22 bases sitting between them. Germline V gives CDR1 MGHRA, CDR2 YSYEKL. The length of the CDR3 is 20 residues. The CDR3 spells CASSQVLGPALLDSNQPQHF. The CDR3 DNA sequence: TGCGCCAGCAGCCAAGTGTTAGGTCCAGCGCTCCTTGATAGCAATCAGCCCCAGCATTTT.

This clone appeared a few times. The chain couples TRBV9 to TRBJ2-1, with 7 bases matching TRBD2. The CDR3 has 15 residues. After removal of 0 bases from V and 3 bases from J, the junction contained 3 bases not matched to a gene. CDR1 is SGDLS, CDR2 YYNGEE, per germline. The CDR3 DNA reads TGTGCCAGCAGCGTAGAGGGCGGGAGCTACAATGAGCAGTTCTTC. Translation: CASSVEGGSYNEQFF.

The sample holds a few counts of this clone. V and J are TRBV10-1 and TRBJ2-1; 10 bases fit TRBD2. The germline gives CDR1 WNHNN, CDR2 SYGVQD (reference sequence). V lost 0 bases to trimming and J lost 6 bases; unmatched junction nucleotides: 5. This CDR3 is built from 16 residues. CDR3 in amino acids: CASSESGLAGANEQFF. The CDR3 DNA follows: TGCGCCAGCAGTGAGTCGGGTCTAGCGGGAGCCAATGAGCAGTTCTTC.

To note about this clone: Other DNA sequences in the same sample also yield this CDR3. The V call is TRBV4-1, the J call TRBJ1-3, with 8 bases matching TRBD1. The germline gives CDR1 MGHRA, CDR2 YSYEKL. Trimming at V came to 0 bases and at J to 7 bases, leaving 2 bases not matched to a gene. The CDR3 runs 14 residues. CDR3 DNA sequence: TGCGCCAGCAGCCAAGATGACAGGGGCAACACCATATATTTT. Translating it yields CASSQDDRGNTIYF.

The chain is built from TRBV4-1 and TRBJ2-3; 7 nucleotides align to TRBD1. This CDR3 contains 16 residues. Germline values: CDR1 MGHRA, CDR2 YSYEKL. Trimming at V came to 1 base and at J to 0 bases, leaving 4 bases not matched to a gene. The CDR3 sequence is CASSQGWDRSTDTQYF. As DNA, the CDR3 is TGCGCCAGCAGCCAAGGATGGGACAGAAGCACAGATACGCAGTATTTT.

This sequence joins TRBV7-6 and TRBJ2-3; D might be TRBD2 (5 bases). Per germline, CDR1 SGHVS and CDR2 FNYEAQ. The CDR3 runs 15 residues. The germline V and J ends were trimmed by 1 base and 4 bases, with 12 bases remaining between them. The CDR3 is CASSLGTAPADTQYF. Written as DNA, the CDR3 is TGTGCCAGCAGCTTAGGGACTGCCCCCGCAGATACGCAGTATTTT.

The chain recombines TRBV7-9 with TRBJ2-2; 12 positions agree with TRBD1. The junction had 10 bases not matched to a gene; V was cut back by 4 bases and J by 4 bases. The CDR3 is 18 amino acids. Germline lookup yields CDR1 SEHNR and CDR2 FQNEAQ (reference sequence). The CDR3 spells CASSSPGQGAQVTGELFF. The CDR3 DNA reads as TGTGCCAGCAGCTCCCCGGGACAGGGGGCGCAGGTCACCGGGGAGCTGTTTTTT.

The genes are TRBV30 and TRBJ1-1; D not certain. V lost 2 bases and J lost 1, with 14 bases in between. Germline values: CDR1 GTSNPN, CDR2 SVGIG (reference sequence). The CDR3 extends over 15 amino acids. The chain's CDR3 is CAWSLEAVGNTEAFF. DNA of the CDR3: TGTGCCTGGAGTTTAGAGGCAGTAGGGAACACTGAAGCTTTCTTT.

The chain has TRBV5-1 and TRBJ1-2; 9 bases match TRBD1. CDR1 is SGHRS, CDR2 YFSETQ, per germline. With V trimmed by 4 bases and J by 2 bases, 12 bases remained unmatched. CDR3 length equals 17 residues. CDR3 sequence (DNA): TGCGCCAGCAGCGTAAGTCCGGGACAGGGAACCAACTATGGCTACACCTTC. It encodes CASSVSPGQGTNYGYTF.

The V call is TRBV27, the J call TRBJ2-2; 11 positions agree with TRBD1. Germline CDR1 is MNHEY and CDR2 is SMNVEV (reference sequence). V shed 4 bases, J shed 5 bases, and the junction held 6 bases outside the gene matches. The CDR3 length is 16 residues. CDR3 sequence: CASSSAGTGGTGELFF. DNA of the CDR3: TGTGCCAGCAGTTCGGCCGGGACAGGGGGTACCGGGGAGCTGTTTTTT.

The V gene is TRBV28, the J gene TRBJ2-7; 9 bases agree with TRBD2. The CDR3 spans 15 residues. Per the germline V gene, CDR1 is MDHEN and CDR2 is SYDVKM. Trimming cost V 11 bases and J 6 bases; bases outside gene matches: 17. CDR3: CASSRAGGLFGEQYF. CDR3 bases: TGTGCCTCCTCAAGAGCGGGGGGTCTTTTTGGCGAGCAGTACTTC.

V and J are TRBV19 and TRBJ2-7; 10 bases agree with TRBD1. CDR3 length: 17 amino acids. V lost 3 bases, J lost 0 bases, and 8 bases stayed unmatched. The V gene's germline CDR1 is LNHDA and CDR2 SQIVND (reference sequence). The CDR3: CASSMVLGTGASYEQYF. CDR3 DNA sequence: TGTGCCAGTAGTATGGTCCTGGGGACAGGGGCCTCCTACGAGCAGTACTTC.

In regard to this clone: Other nucleotide sequences in the sample specify the same CDR3. The chain has TRBV14 and TRBJ1-4; TRBD1 matches 8 bases. Germline V gives CDR1 SGHDN, CDR2 FVKESK. Losses at the gene ends were 5 bases for V and 8 bases for J; bases not matched to a gene: 4. This CDR3 is 13 amino acids long. The DNA of the CDR3 is TGTGCCAGCAGCTTATACAGGGGGGAAAAACTGTTTTTT. Its protein is CASSLYRGEKLFF.

This chain joins TRBV12-3 or TRBV12-4 and TRBJ2-7; D is ambiguous. The CDR3 sequence is 13 residues long. V lost 1 base and J 0 bases, leaving 4 bases between the germline ends. The CDR3 spells CASSLGASYEQYF. CDR3 in DNA: TGTGCCAGCAGTTTAGGAGCCTCCTACGAGCAGTACTTC.

The CDR3 sequence: CASNWGGGNTEAFF. In nucleotides, the CDR3 is TGCGCCAGCAACTGGGGGGGCGGGAACACTGAAGCTTTCTTT. V usage is TRBV5-1 and J usage is TRBJ1-1; the D gene is possibly TRBD1 (6 bases). CDR3 length: 14 residues. From germline, CDR1 is SGHRS and CDR2 YFSETQ. V was pared by 6 bases and J by 1 base, with 13 bases between.

The rearrangement links TRBV10-3 to TRBJ2-1; TRBD2 might be the D (5 bases). This CDR3 spans 14 amino acids. V shed 0 bases and J shed 9 bases, with 12 bases lying between them. Germline values: CDR1 ENHRY, CDR2 SYGVKD. CDR3 DNA sequence: TGTGCCATCAGTGAGTCTGGACCTCGGGGTGAGCAGTTCTTC. It specifies CAISESGPRGEQFF.

The V call is TRBV5-4, the J call TRBJ2-1; D not resolved. This CDR3 is built from 13 residues. Germline CDR1 and CDR2: SGHNT and YYREEE (reference sequence). V was clipped by 4 bases and J by 10 bases, with 15 bases between them. The CDR3 is CASSPQGDGEQFF. DNA of the CDR3: TGTGCCAGCAGCCCCCAAGGCGACGGGGAGCAGTTCTTC.

The chain links TRBV5-1 to TRBJ2-3, with 7 bases that match TRBD2. CDR1 and CDR2 from the germline V gene are SGHRS and YFSETQ. This CDR3 has 15 amino acids. J lost 2 bases, V lost 4 bases, and 7 bases had no gene match. The CDR3 coding sequence is TGCGCCAGCAGCCTACTAGCGACCCTCACAGATACGCAGTATTTT. Translated, it gives CASSLLATLTDTQYF.